The T cell receptor beta chain under discussion was sequenced for a study of beta chain features in type 1 diabetes. Across the whole study: Patients looked much like healthy donors when it came to age, gender and cell yields.

This clone was recorded a few times. The antigen is unknown. Study conclusions and caveats: With patients and controls alike, PCR might favor shorter templates to an equal degree. All four CD4+ subsets of Type 1 diabetes patients contained TCRB CDR3s that were moderately but significantly shorter.

From germline, CDR1 is MDHEN and CDR2 SYDVKM. V was pared by 6 bases and J by 6 bases, with 16 bases between. This CDR3 contains 14 residues. Cells sorted by CD45RO/CCR7/CD25/CD127/CD95/CD27 comprised CD4+ naive, central memory, regulatory and stem cell-like memory cells. Reverse transcribing all isolated RNA meant expressed TCRB transcripts were sequenced. Clones were sequenced by immunoSEQ multiplex PCR, and TCRdb holds only the in-frame ones, with some missing. This table holds about 360,000 clones, around an eighth found once. The J gene is TRBJ2-3, the V gene TRBV28, with TRBD2 as a possible D gene (6 bases). The TCR originated in a woman younger than 35 with type 1 diabetes. Sequencing input: naive CD4+ T cells from blood. CDR3 nucleotides: TGTGCCAGCAGCTTCGGAGGGGATCTTGATACGCAGTATTTT. Translation: CASSFGGDLDTQYF.